The following is a T cell receptor beta chain sequence with its context. In this sample, this clone turned up once. This receptor's antigen is unknown. Nothing much larger sits one base from this clone, and base qualities are not available. This record comes from a study of technical replicates of blood from four donors (dated by TCRdb to about 2017). Library prep was done by the immunoSEQ multiplex PCR assay. The clones in this table, taken by TCRdb from immuneACCESS, are in-frame only. Not every clone is retained; where verified, under half of the shortfall comes from an unresolved V gene, and the cause of the rest is unknown. Here the sample has some 70,000 clones; 80% to 95% occur a single time. The ten biggest clones cover around 4.5% of the sample. As encoded in the germline V gene (reference sequence), CDR1 is SGHNT while CDR2 is YYREEE. V loses 2 bases at its end and J loses 4 bases; junction bases beyond the gene matches: 4. CDR3 length: 16 amino acids, cysteine to phenylalanine. CDR3 DNA only is kept here, 48 bases in frame from base 1.

The V and J segments used are TRBV5-4 and TRBJ2-1; 12 bases in between match TRBD2. This TCR derives from a human donor in good health. Some clones in this sample may be carry-over from other donors' samples. The sample was PBMCs. The nucleotide sequence is given as TGTGCCAGCAGCTTCTTGACTAGCGGGAGTTACAATGAGCAGTTCTTC. This is translated as CASSFLTSGSYNEQFF.